This T cell receptor (beta chain) comes out of a study of shared clonotypes between healthy human individuals. Whole-study findings and limits: Several donors showed sharing of about 4.8% of naive CD4 clonotypes.

As for this clone: No antigen is known for it. Other DNA variants within this sample encode the same CDR3.

At a deep level, the assay was run. Clones were read by immunoSEQ multiplex PCR, and TCRdb kept only the in-frame ones, dropping some. Of more than 2 million clones listed, 90% to 97% are singletons. This TCR was recovered from a man aged 18 to 30 in good health. Sample: naive CD4+ T cells sorted from blood. Described subset: CD45RA+ positively selected.

The CDR3 DNA follows: TGTGCCAGTAGTTTCAGGGTCACCGGGGAGCTGTTTTTT. Protein sequence: CASSFRVTGELFF. The V and J genes are TRBV19 and TRBJ2-2; weak D call: TRBD1 (5 bases). Germline CDR1 reads LNHDA; CDR2 reads SQIVND (reference sequence). The CDR3 extends over 13 amino acids. Between the trimmed V and J ends, which lost 5 bases and 4 bases, there was a span of 8 bases.